One and the same sample provided the 20 T cell receptor beta chains below, sequenced in a study of control samples from healthy donors and cancer patients. Produced via immunoSEQ multiplex PCR; TCRdb's table is partial and in-frame only. The sample gives tens of thousands of clones, about 90% of which show up once; over 3.5% is in the top ten. The sequencing sample was made of blood. The source is a woman aged 45 to 65 in good health.

This sequence joins TRBV19 and TRBJ2-3, with TRBD2 as a possible D gene (5 bases). This CDR3 region has 13 residues. Germline values: CDR1 LNHDA, CDR2 SQIVND (reference sequence). This CDR3 is CPRGGGTTDTQYF. The CDR3 DNA reads TGTCCCCGAGGCGGAGGAACCACAGATACGCAGTATTTT.

The rearrangement joins TRBV6-5 to TRBJ2-7; D remains ambiguous. The V end lost 4 bases, the J end lost 0 bases, and 10 bases lay between the germline ends. The CDR3 runs to 14 residues. Germline V gives CDR1 MNHEY, CDR2 SVGAGI. CDR3 protein: CASSSRSTSYEQYF. As DNA, the CDR3 is TGTGCCAGCAGTTCCCGGAGCACCTCCTACGAGCAGTACTTC.

The chain is built from TRBV3-1 (or the pseudogene TRBV3-2) and TRBJ1-4, with D possibly being TRBD1 (5 bases). Looked up from germline, CDR1 is LGHDT and CDR2 is YNNKEL (reference sequence). The CDR3 length is 15 residues. The V and J ends lost 1 base and 3 bases respectively, with 9 bases between them. The CDR3 region is CASSQGGASNEKLFF. The CDR3 nucleotides read TGTGCCAGCAGCCAAGGGGGCGCGTCTAATGAAAAACTGTTTTTT.

About this clone: Other DNA sequences in the same sample also yield this CDR3. This chain joins TRBV18 and TRBJ2-7; D not resolved. Trimming pared 0 bases from V and 1 base from J, leaving 1 base between. In germline, CDR1 is KGHSH, CDR2 LQKENI. CDR3 size: 12 residues. CDR3 residues: CASSPPSYEQYF. The DNA for the CDR3 is TGTGCCAGCTCACCACCGTCCTACGAGCAGTACTTC.

This chain connects TRBV18 to TRBJ2-1; TRBD2 aligns across 13 bases. J was trimmed by 9 bases and V by 2 bases; bases with no gene match: 1. The CDR3 contains 14 residues. Per the germline V gene, CDR1 is KGHSH and CDR2 is LQKENI. Written as DNA, the CDR3 is TGTGCCAGCTCACCAACTAGCGGGAGGGTTGAGCAGTTCTTC. This gives the protein CASSPTSGRVEQFF.

This clone was seen more than once but under ten times. The chain carries TRBV27 and TRBJ2-2; perhaps D is TRBD1 or TRBD2 (5 bases each). V lost 2 bases to trimming and J lost 3 bases, with 13 bases between them. This CDR3 is 16 amino acids long. Germline V gene data show CDR1 as MNHEY and CDR2 as SMNVEV (reference sequence). The CDR3 loop reads CASSLKRGTHTGELFF. The CDR3 DNA reads as TGTGCCAGCAGTTTAAAGAGGGGAACTCACACCGGGGAGCTGTTTTTT.

The chain is built from TRBV20-1 and TRBJ2-1, with TRBD2 as a possible D gene (6 bases). The germline V gene has CDR1 DFQATT and CDR2 SNEGSKA (reference sequence). The CDR3 covers 15 residues. V gave up 3 bases and J gave up 2 bases, with 14 bases separating them. The chain's CDR3 is CSASARERPYNEQFF. The CDR3 DNA reads TGCAGTGCTAGTGCCCGGGAGAGGCCCTACAATGAGCAGTTCTTC.

The V call is TRBV18, the J call TRBJ2-1; 9 nucleotides line up with TRBD1. With V trimmed by 5 bases and J by 0 bases, 5 bases remained unmatched. Germline V gives CDR1 KGHSH, CDR2 LQKENI. The CDR3 covers 16 residues. The CDR3 protein is CASSAQGALSYNEQFF. DNA of the CDR3: TGTGCCAGCTCAGCACAGGGGGCCCTCTCCTACAATGAGCAGTTCTTC.

The rearrangement links TRBV7-9 to TRBJ2-1; D unresolved. CDR3 length: 15 residues. V was clipped by 2 bases and J by 0 bases, with 8 bases between them. Per the germline V gene, CDR1 is SEHNR and CDR2 is FQNEAQ (reference sequence). DNA for the CDR3: TGTGCCAGCAGCTTACTCGCCAGCTCCTACAATGAGCAGTTCTTC. The encoded protein is CASSLLASSYNEQFF.

This clone was picked up a small number of times. The chain recombines TRBV21-1 with TRBJ2-6. TRBV21-1 is a known pseudogene. CDR3 length: 15 amino acids. DNA of the CDR3: TGTGCCAGCAGCCGCCCCGTGTGTGGGGCCAACGTCCTGACTTTC. It encodes CASSRPVCGANVLTF.

The J gene is TRBJ2-7, the V gene TRBV4-1; 12 bases are shared with TRBD1. V lost 3 bases, J lost 7 bases, and 13 bases stayed unmatched. CDR3 length: 17 residues. Germline loops: CDR1 MGHRA, CDR2 YSYEKL. DNA of the CDR3: TGCGCCAGCAGCCAGCCCCCGAGGGGACAGGGGGCTTTGGAGCAGTACTTC. Its translation is CASSQPPRGQGALEQYF.

In nucleotides, the CDR3 is TGTGCCAGCAGTCCCGGGACAGGGGGATACACTGAAGCTTTCTTT. It encodes CASSPGTGGYTEAFF. The chain links TRBV6-2 or TRBV6-3 to TRBJ1-1, with TRBD1 matching 11 bases. The CDR3 runs to 15 residues. V dropped 5 bases and J dropped 3; count of bases not matched to a gene: 5. Germline CDR1 MNHEY, CDR2 SVGEGT.

J is TRBJ2-7 and V is TRBV12-3 or TRBV12-4; perhaps TRBD2 as D (5 bases). Trimming removed 6 bases at V and 3 bases at J, with 12 bases between. The CDR3 sequence is 13 residues long. CDR3 protein: CASSMRVIYEQYF. CDR3 in DNA: TGTGCCAGCAGCATGAGGGTTATCTACGAGCAGTACTTC.

J is TRBJ1-6 and V is TRBV15, with D possibly being TRBD1 (5 bases). This CDR3 comprises 16 residues. Germline V gene sequence: CDR1 LNHNV, CDR2 YYDKDF (reference sequence). The V end was cut by 1 base, the J end by 2 bases, with 9 bases between. The CDR3, as DNA: TGTGCCACCAGCAGAGCCCGGGGGACCTATAATTCACCCCTCCACTTT. It specifies CATSRARGTYNSPLHF. The variable domain in full, with the rest retrieved from reference TRBV15 and TRBJ1-6, is DAMVIQNPRYQVTQFGKPVTLSCSQTLNHNVMYWYQQKSSQAPKLLFHYYDKDFNNEADTPDNFQSRRPNTSFCFLDIRSPGLGDTAMYLCATSRARGTYNSPLHFGNGTRLTVT.

The V call is TRBV24-1, the J call TRBJ1-2; TRBD1 matches at 7 bases. From germline, CDR1 is KGHDR and CDR2 SFDVKD. The length of the CDR3 is 14 residues. After removal of 7 bases from V and 6 bases from J, the junction contained 10 bases not matched to a gene. CDR3: CATSDRARRDGYTF. The CDR3 DNA sequence: TGTGCCACCAGCGACAGGGCTAGAAGGGATGGCTACACCTTC.

The chain uses TRBV6-5 and TRBJ1-1, with D possibly being TRBD1 (5 bases). Germline CDR1 is MNHEY and CDR2 is SVGAGI. With 6 bases removed from V and 1 base from J, the gap between germline ends came to 12 bases. CDR3 size: 14 residues. CDR3 DNA sequence: TGTGCCAGCAGGGAGACAGCAGCGAACACTGAAGCTTTCTTT. It specifies CASRETAANTEAFF.

This chain links TRBV5-4 with TRBJ2-1; TRBD1 might be the D (5 bases). This CDR3 region has 15 residues. Germline V lookup: CDR1 SGHNT, CDR2 YYREEE (reference sequence). V was shortened by 0 bases and J by 4 bases, with 11 bases between the two germline ends. The CDR3 DNA follows: TGTGCCAGCAGCTTGGGCAGGGTGGGGTACAATGAGCAGTTCTTC. It codes for CASSLGRVGYNEQFF.

This chain links TRBV7-8 with TRBJ2-5, with 9 bases aligning to TRBD2. Losses at the gene ends were 3 bases for V and 2 bases for J; bases not matched to a gene: 7. From germline, CDR1 is SGHVS and CDR2 FQNEAQ. The CDR3 spans 16 residues. The chain's CDR3 is CASSFISGSRQETQYF. The CDR3 bases are TGTGCCAGCAGCTTCATTAGCGGGAGTCGTCAAGAGACCCAGTACTTC.

The J gene is TRBJ2-2, the V gene TRBV6-6, with 9 nucleotides matching TRBD1. Germline CDR1 and CDR2: MNHNY and SVGAGI (reference sequence). V dropped 5 bases and J dropped 7; count of bases not matched to a gene: 5. CDR3 length: 14 amino acids. CDR3 nucleotide sequence: TGTGCCAGCAGTCAGACAGGGGGAATCGGGGAGCTGTTTTTT. Encoded protein: CASSQTGGIGELFF.

J is TRBJ2-5 and V is TRBV7-3, with D tentatively TRBD2 (6 bases). The ends were cut back, 2 bases at V and 2 bases at J, with 12 bases in the middle. Germline V gene data show CDR1 as SGHTA and CDR2 as FQGTGA. This CDR3 has 15 residues. The CDR3 sequence: CASSLRGMAQETQYF. CDR3 bases: TGTGCCAGCAGCTTACGGGGGATGGCTCAAGAGACCCAGTACTTC. The full variable domain, with the rest looked up from reference TRBV7-3 and TRBJ2-5, is GAGVSQTPSNKVTEKGKYVELRCDPISGHTALYWYRQSLGQGPEFLIYFQGTGAADDSGLPNDRFFAVRPEGSVSTLKIQRTERGDSAVYLCASSLRGMAQETQYFGPGTRLLVL.